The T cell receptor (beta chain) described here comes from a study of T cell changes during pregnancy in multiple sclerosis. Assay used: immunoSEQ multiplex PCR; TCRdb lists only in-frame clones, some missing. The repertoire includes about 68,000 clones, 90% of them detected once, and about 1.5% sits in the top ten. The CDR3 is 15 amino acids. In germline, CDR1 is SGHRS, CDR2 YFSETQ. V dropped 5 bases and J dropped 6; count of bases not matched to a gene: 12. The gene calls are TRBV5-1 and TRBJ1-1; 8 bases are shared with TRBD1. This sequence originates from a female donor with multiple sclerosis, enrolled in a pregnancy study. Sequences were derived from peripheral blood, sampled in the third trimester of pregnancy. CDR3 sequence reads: CASRTVTGAYAEAFF. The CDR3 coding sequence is TGCGCCAGCAGGACGGTGACAGGGGCCTATGCTGAAGCTTTCTTT. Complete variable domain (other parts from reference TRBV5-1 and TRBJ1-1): KAGVTQTPRYLIKTRGQQVTLSCSPISGHRSVSWYQQTPGQGLQFLFEYFSETQRNKGNFPGRFSGRQFSNSRSEMNVSTLELGDSALYLCASRTVTGAYAEAFFGQGTRLTVV.